These 10 T cell receptor beta chains were sequenced from one sample in a study of spatial heterogeneity in lung cancer (dated by TCRdb to the late 2010s). Libraries were prepared through 5' RACE. This sample was sequenced with a NextSeq 500. The public reads were reanalyzed by TCRdb: fastp trimming at Q25, MiXCR alignment, in-frame beta chains only. Each record represents a unique CDR3 protein, reported with the most common genes and DNA among its rows. Within this sample are nearly 95,000 distinct CDR3 sequences, with roughly 21% of them counted one time only. Less than 25% of the sample rests with the top ten. Sample time point, as interpreted from the label and publication: blood at routine non-recurrence follow-up after resection. The input for sequencing was PBMCs, taken at follow-up. These receptors all come from a male donor with early-stage non-small cell lung cancer.

This clonotype appeared a single time. The chain carries TRBV7-2 and TRBJ1-3; D possibly corresponds to TRBD1 (5 bases). V dropped 0 bases and J dropped 0 bases, with 6 bases sitting between them. The CDR3 spans 15 residues. CDR1 and CDR2 (germline): SGHTA, FQGNSA. DNA for the CDR3: TGTGCCAGCAGCTTAGCGGGGGGCTCTGGAAACACCATATATTTT. Translated, it gives CASSLAGGSGNTIYF.

This clonotype was counted between two and nine times. CDR3 in amino acids: CSAAGQILYEQYV. The DNA for the CDR3 is TGCAGTGCTGCGGGACAAATTCTCTACGAGCAGTACGTC. The J gene is TRBJ2-7, the V gene TRBV20-1; D may correspond to TRBD1 or TRBD2 (6 bases each). V lost 5 bases, J lost 3 bases, and 14 bases lay in between. The CDR3 has 13 amino acids. The germline V gene encodes CDR1 DFQATT and CDR2 SNEGSKA (reference sequence).

This clonotype was seen a few times. J is TRBJ2-7 and V is TRBV11-2; the D is unclear. Trimming cost V 0 bases and J 6 bases, with 6 bases left between them. Germline assignment: CDR1 SGHAT and CDR2 FQNNGV. This CDR3 contains 12 residues. Here the CDR3 reads CASSLDSGEQYF. CDR3 in DNA: TGTGCCAGCAGCTTAGACTCCGGCGAGCAGTACTTC.

The sample holds a few counts of this clonotype. V gene TRBV29-1 combines with J gene TRBJ2-3; TRBD1 agrees at 8 bases. This CDR3 spans 15 amino acids. J lost 0 bases, V lost 7 bases, and 9 bases had no gene match. Germline V gene data show CDR1 as SQVTM and CDR2 as ANQGSEA. The CDR3 DNA sequence: TGCAGCGCCCTGGACAGGGAGTCTAGCACAGATACGCAGTATTTT. Protein: CSALDRESSTDTQYF.

The chain couples TRBV6-1 to TRBJ2-1, with 7 bases aligning to TRBD2. V lost 4 bases and J lost 6; bases outside the gene matches: 9. Germline CDR1 and CDR2: MNHNS and SASEGT. The CDR3 covers 15 residues. The CDR3 DNA is TGTGCCAGCAGTGCTCGGGAGGTTATTTCCAATGAGCAGTTCTTC. It encodes CASSAREVISNEQFF.

This clonotype has at least ten counts. The chain uses TRBV6-1 and TRBJ2-1, with D perhaps matching TRBD2 (5 bases). V lost 7 bases and J lost 10, with 11 bases in between. Germline V gene lookup returns CDR1 MNHNS and CDR2 SASEGT. This CDR3 spans 11 amino acids. The CDR3 DNA reads TGTGCCAGCAAACTAGTCACGGAGCAGTTCTTC. It yields the protein CASKLVTEQFF.

Only a few counts were recorded for this clonotype. V usage is TRBV12-3 or TRBV12-4 and J usage is TRBJ2-1; 10 nucleotides agree with TRBD2. The CDR3 contains 17 residues. V shed 3 bases and J 9 bases; nucleotides not matched to a gene: 14. The CDR3 here is CASSFSGGRQEVGEQFF. Here the CDR3 DNA reads TGTGCCAGCAGTTTTAGCGGGGGGAGACAGGAGGTGGGTGAGCAGTTCTTC.

This sequence joins TRBV7-2 and TRBJ2-3; tentative D call: TRBD2 (5 bases). The V gene's germline CDR1 is SGHTA and CDR2 FQGNSA. Trimming shortened V by 1 base and J by 3 bases, and 8 bases separated the two germline ends. CDR3 length equals 14 residues. Here the CDR3 reads CASSLVSGTDTQYF. The DNA for the CDR3 is TGTGCCAGCAGCTTAGTTTCGGGAACAGATACGCAGTATTTT. The variable domain in full, completed from reference TRBV7-2 and TRBJ2-3, reads GAGVSQSPSNKVTEKGKDVELRCDPISGHTALYWYRQSLGQGLEFLIYFQGNSAPDKSGLPSDRFSAERTGGSVSTLTIQRTQQEDSAVYLCASSLVSGTDTQYFGPGTRLTVL.

This clonotype occurred a few times. The CDR3 loop reads CASSISWTGDYGYTF. CDR3 nucleotides: TGTGCCAGTAGTATCTCCTGGACAGGGGACTATGGCTACACCTTC. This chain uses TRBV19 with TRBJ1-2, with TRBD1 matching over 9 bases. Germline V gene data show CDR1 as LNHDA and CDR2 as SQIVND (reference sequence). J gave up 3 bases and V 3 bases, and 5 bases lay outside the gene matches. CDR3 length: 15 residues.

The chain is built from TRBV6-5 and TRBJ1-4; TRBD1 might be the D (5 bases). The CDR3 runs to 15 residues. The V and J ends lost 2 bases and 5 bases respectively, with 12 bases between them. Looked up from germline, CDR1 is MNHEY and CDR2 is SVGAGI. CDR3 sequence (DNA): TGTGCCAGCAGTTACGACGACAGTGAAAATGAAAAACTGTTTTTT. Protein sequence: CASSYDDSENEKLFF.